The 4 T cell receptor beta chains below come from one sample, sequenced in a study of brain T cells in children with intractable seizures. The data were produced by immunoSEQ multiplex PCR, yet TCRdb's version contains in-frame clones alone and is incomplete. The sample carries fewer than 50,000 clones, approximately 90% recorded once. The sequencing here drew on peripheral blood, taken at surgery. These receptors originate from a girl aged 2-10 years with tuberous sclerosis and intractable seizures.

The rearrangement joins TRBV19 to TRBJ1-3, with D unclear. Germline loops: CDR1 LNHDA, CDR2 SQIVND (reference sequence). The CDR3 has 12 residues. The V gene lost 7 bases and the J gene lost 5 bases, with 9 bases spanning the gap. The CDR3 here is CASMGRRNTIYF. The CDR3 DNA reads as TGTGCCAGTATGGGCAGACGAAACACCATATATTTT.

The V gene is TRBV5-5, the J gene TRBJ2-2; 7 bases align to TRBD2. The CDR3 has 16 residues. Germline V gene sequence: CDR1 SGHKS, CDR2 YYEKEE (reference sequence). V dropped 4 bases and J dropped 3; count of bases not matched to a gene: 9. CDR3 coding DNA: TGTGCCAGCAGCCCCAAGCGGGGTAGGGACACCGGGGAGCTGTTTTTT. It codes for CASSPKRGRDTGELFF.

This rearrangement joins TRBV2 to TRBJ1-5; the D is unclear. The ends were cut back, 2 bases at V and 12 bases at J, with 11 bases in the middle. Per the germline V gene, CDR1 is SNHLY and CDR2 is FYNNEI. This CDR3 contains 12 residues. The CDR3 loop is CASSEQGQSQHF. CDR3 coding DNA: TGTGCCAGCAGTGAACAAGGGCAGAGCCAGCATTTT.

J is TRBJ1-3 and V is TRBV3-1 (or the pseudogene TRBV3-2), with D uncertain. CDR1 is LGHDT and CDR2 is YNNKEL in the germline V gene (reference sequence). Trimming shortened V by 6 bases and J by 0 bases, and 6 bases separated the two germline ends. This CDR3 spans 13 amino acids. The chain's CDR3 is CASSRNSGNTIYF. The CDR3 DNA reads TGTGCCAGCAGTCGGAACTCTGGAAACACCATATATTTT.